One sample yielded the 22 T cell receptor beta chains listed below, sequenced in a study of cytomegalovirus exposure and HLA in healthy donors. The PCR ran on 60 Vbeta and 13 Jbeta primers. Repertoires were generated with immunoSEQ multiplex PCR, while TCRdb's copy carries only in-frame clones and drops some. The table has 200,000 or so clones, approximately 82% seen once. Material: PBMCs. These receptors came from a woman aged 18-29 years in good health and CMV-seropositive.

The V call is TRBV7-2, the J call TRBJ1-6, with a weak D call TRBD1 (5 bases). The V gene's germline CDR1 is SGHTA and CDR2 FQGNSA. The CDR3 contains 15 residues. Deletions cut 5 bases from V and 7 bases from J, with 15 bases between. The CDR3 nucleotides are TGTGCCAGCAGCCTAGGGGTCGGGGGGAATTCACCCCTCCACTTT. It encodes CASSLGVGGNSPLHF.

The rearrangement joins TRBV7-2 to TRBJ1-2, with D possibly being TRBD1 (6 bases). This CDR3 has 17 amino acids. The germline V gene has CDR1 SGHTA and CDR2 FQGNSA. Trimming left V 1 base short and J 8 bases short, with 23 bases between. CDR3 in DNA: TGTGCCAGCAGCTTAGACCCCGGGACAAGCGTGTTAGGGGGCTACACCTTC. Its translation is CASSLDPGTSVLGGYTF.

V usage is TRBV4-1 and J usage is TRBJ1-6, with D possibly matching TRBD1 (6 bases). V lost 4 bases, J lost 5 bases, and 15 bases lay in between. Germline CDR1 reads MGHRA; CDR2 reads YSYEKL. This CDR3 has 16 amino acids. The CDR3 spells CASSRFGTLDNSPLHF. In DNA form, the CDR3 reads TGCGCCAGCAGCCGGTTCGGGACACTTGATAATTCACCCCTCCACTTT.

This clone was observed a few times. V gene TRBV10-3 combines with J gene TRBJ1-3, with D unclear. This CDR3 has 12 amino acids. Trimming took 10 bases from V and 0 from J, leaving 7 bases between them. In germline, CDR1 is ENHRY, CDR2 SYGVKD. Here the CDR3 DNA reads TGTGCCAGCGGCAGCTCTGGAAACACCATATATTTT. Encoded protein: CASGSSGNTIYF.

This chain joins TRBV18 and TRBJ1-2, with 8 bases lining up with TRBD1. The germline V gene has CDR1 KGHSH and CDR2 LQKENI. V was clipped by 2 bases and J by 8 bases; unmatched bases: 10. The CDR3 extends over 15 amino acids. The chain's CDR3 is CASSPVTGESRGYTF. In DNA, the CDR3 is TGTGCCAGCTCACCAGTGACAGGGGAATCAAGGGGCTACACCTTC.

The chain uses TRBV6-6 and TRBJ1-5; 8 bases line up with TRBD1. CDR1 is MNHNY, CDR2 SVGAGI, per germline (reference sequence). Trimming cost V 6 bases and J 9 bases; bases outside gene matches: 13. CDR3 size: 15 residues. The CDR3 reads CASSVGQEGLRPQHF. CDR3 DNA sequence: TGTGCCAGCAGCGTGGGACAGGAGGGCCTACGGCCCCAGCATTTT.

This sequence joins TRBV28 and TRBJ2-1; possible D gene TRBD2, 6 bases. CDR3 size: 15 residues. Germline V gene data show CDR1 as MDHEN and CDR2 as SYDVKM. Trimming left V 0 bases short and J 5 bases short, with 11 bases between. The CDR3, as DNA: TGTGCCAGCAGTTTATGGTCCGGGGGAGACAATGAGCAGTTCTTC. This sequence encodes CASSLWSGGDNEQFF.

The V and J genes are TRBV5-4 and TRBJ2-5; possible D gene TRBD1, 5 bases. This CDR3 spans 14 amino acids. Germline V CDR1 and CDR2: SGHNT, YYREEE (reference sequence). Deletions cut 4 bases from V and 0 bases from J, with 10 bases between. The CDR3 loop reads CASSRDSYQETQYF. CDR3 DNA: TGTGCCAGCAGCCGCGACAGTTACCAAGAGACCCAGTACTTC.

The CDR3 region has the DNA TGTGCCAGCAGCTACCCGGGACAGGAAAACTATGGCTACACCTTC. Translating it yields CASSYPGQENYGYTF. V is TRBV28 and J is TRBJ1-2; 8 positions match TRBD1. This CDR3 comprises 15 residues. The germline V gene encodes CDR1 MDHEN and CDR2 SYDVKM. V dropped 6 bases and J dropped 2; count of bases not matched to a gene: 8.

The chain links TRBV19 to TRBJ2-5; no firm D call. This CDR3 has 14 residues. Germline loops: CDR1 LNHDA, CDR2 SQIVND (reference sequence). V dropped 4 bases and J dropped 5 bases, with 14 bases sitting between them. CDR3 sequence: CASSTSPGFETQYF. The CDR3 bases are TGTGCCAGTAGTACCTCGCCCGGGTTCGAGACCCAGTACTTC.

This clone was counted a single time. The chain carries TRBV28 and TRBJ2-7, with D unresolved. Germline V gives CDR1 MDHEN, CDR2 SYDVKM. The V and J ends lost 6 bases and 0 bases respectively, with 12 bases between them. The CDR3 spans 14 residues. The CDR3 sequence is CASSPPRNSYEQYF. CDR3 in DNA: TGTGCCAGCAGCCCACCCAGAAACTCCTACGAGCAGTACTTC.

Notes on this clone: One junction end disagrees with the germline gene, perhaps due to a read error. The rearrangement uses TRBV7-9 and TRBJ2-7, with a possible D match to TRBD2 (6 bases). This CDR3 region has 16 residues. Germline values: CDR1 SEHNR, CDR2 FQNEAQ (reference sequence). For the CDR3, the DNA is TGTTCCAGCAGCTTAGGGGTTGGAGGGGCTACCTACGAGCAGTACTTC. It encodes CSSSLGVGGATYEQYF.

V and J are TRBV30 and TRBJ2-4, with a possible D match to TRBD2 (5 bases). In germline, CDR1 is GTSNPN, CDR2 SVGIG (reference sequence). The CDR3 sequence is 16 residues long. V lost 3 bases and J 1 base, leaving 16 bases between the germline ends. CDR3 coding DNA: TGTGCCTGGAGCCCCGGGGTTTACGGGGCCAAAAACATTCAGTACTTC. Translating it yields CAWSPGVYGAKNIQYF.

This chain uses TRBV14 with TRBJ2-2, with 13 bases matching TRBD2. The CDR3 spans 17 residues. Trimming took 4 bases from V and 0 from J; bases not matched to a gene: 2. Germline-derived CDR1 and CDR2 are SGHDN and FVKESK. CDR3 bases: TGTGCCAGCAGCCTACTAGCGGGGGGGCCGAACACCGGGGAGCTGTTTTTT. It codes for CASSLLAGGPNTGELFF.

Details on this clone: Germline is not matched at one junction end, which may reflect a read error. This sample also contains other DNA sequences that code for the same CDR3. The chain has TRBV2 and TRBJ2-3, with 8 bases aligning to TRBD1. CDR1 is SNHLY and CDR2 is FYNNEI in the germline V gene. The CDR3 runs 15 residues. CDR3 in DNA: TGTGCCAGCAGTGTACAGGGGGGAAGAGGAGATACGCAGTACTTT. It is translated as CASSVQGGRGDTQYF.

J is TRBJ2-7 and V is TRBV5-1; 8 bases are a match to TRBD1. Germline V gene data show CDR1 as SGHRS and CDR2 as YFSETQ. CDR3 length: 16 amino acids. With 4 bases clipped from V and 3 bases from J, the junction kept 12 bases outside the gene matches. The CDR3 reads CASSHTPRTGSYEQYV. The CDR3 DNA is TGCGCCAGCAGCCACACTCCGCGGACAGGGAGCTACGAGCAGTACGTC.

This chain links TRBV9 with TRBJ2-3, with 10 bases aligning to TRBD2. Trimming at V came to 5 bases and at J to 0 bases, leaving 9 bases not matched to a gene. The length of the CDR3 is 17 residues. CDR1 and CDR2 from the germline V gene are SGDLS and YYNGEE. CDR3 protein: CASSRAGGQVSTDTQYF. The CDR3 region has the DNA TGTGCCAGCAGTAGAGCGGGGGGGCAGGTTAGCACAGATACGCAGTATTTT.

This chain joins TRBV30 and TRBJ1-1; D gene ambiguous. The germline V gene encodes CDR1 GTSNPN and CDR2 SVGIG (reference sequence). This CDR3 is built from 13 residues. V lost 4 bases and J 3 bases, leaving 12 bases between the germline ends. CDR3 protein: CAWNLHRDTEAFF. In DNA form, the CDR3 reads TGTGCCTGGAATCTCCACAGAGACACTGAAGCTTTCTTT.

This clone is a singleton in its sample. The chain carries TRBV7-9 and TRBJ1-2; D is possibly TRBD1 (5 bases). Germline CDR1 SEHNR, CDR2 FQNEAQ (reference sequence). V was trimmed by 3 bases and J by 2 bases, leaving 10 bases between them. This CDR3 has 14 amino acids. DNA of the CDR3: TGTGCCAGCAGCTTCCCGACAGCGAACTATGGCTACACCTTC. Amino acid sequence: CASSFPTANYGYTF. Supplemented by reference TRBV7-9 and TRBJ1-2, the full variable domain reads DTGVSQNPRHKITKRGQNVTFRCDPISEHNRLYWYRQTLGQGPEFLTYFQNEAQLEKSRLLSDRFSAERPKGSFSTLEIQRTEQGDSAMYLCASSFPTANYGYTFGSGTRLTVV.

The chain couples TRBV6-1 to TRBJ2-7, with D possibly TRBD1 on 6 matching bases. The CDR3 consists of 13 residues. V lost 8 bases and J lost 4, with 15 bases in between. Per germline, CDR1 MNHNS and CDR2 SASEGT. The DNA of the CDR3 is TGTGCCAGCCACAGACAGGCCCAATACGAGCAGTACTTC. Translating it yields CASHRQAQYEQYF.

This chain connects TRBV6-5 to TRBJ1-6; TRBD1 aligns across 7 bases. The CDR3 has 15 residues. Germline V lookup: CDR1 MNHEY, CDR2 SVGAGI. Trimming cost V 6 bases and J 7 bases; bases outside gene matches: 9. The CDR3 sequence is CASRQGQARNSPLHF. For the CDR3, the DNA is TGTGCCAGCAGACAAGGACAGGCTCGGAATTCACCCCTCCACTTT.

J is TRBJ1-1 and V is TRBV6-6; D is uncertain. Trimming removed 6 bases at V and 6 bases at J, with 11 bases between. From germline, CDR1 is MNHNY and CDR2 SVGAGI (reference sequence). The CDR3 sequence is 12 residues long. The CDR3 region has the DNA TGTGCCAGCAGCTCCAACGGGGCTGAAGCTTTCTTT. Encoded protein: CASSSNGAEAFF.